One T cell receptor (beta chain) is described in this entry. This specimen belongs to a study of blood T cell repertoires in COVID-19. Using immunoSEQ multiplex PCR, the repertoire was profiled, and TCRdb retains in-frame clones only, with some absent. The data contain approximately 190,000 clones, nearly 90% of them seen just once; the ten biggest clones take up around 6.6%. The receptor's source is a woman between 40 and 50 years old who had recovered from COVID-19. The sample consisted of peripheral blood.

CDR3 residues: CAISGGEGYEQFF. The CDR3 bases are TGTGCCATCAGTGGGGGGGAAGGGTATGAGCAGTTCTTC. This chain uses TRBV10-3 with TRBJ2-1; D is possibly TRBD2 (6 bases). V lost 4 bases to trimming and J lost 8 bases, with 12 bases between them. The CDR3 loop spans 13 amino acids. Germline-derived CDR1 and CDR2 are ENHRY and SYGVKD.